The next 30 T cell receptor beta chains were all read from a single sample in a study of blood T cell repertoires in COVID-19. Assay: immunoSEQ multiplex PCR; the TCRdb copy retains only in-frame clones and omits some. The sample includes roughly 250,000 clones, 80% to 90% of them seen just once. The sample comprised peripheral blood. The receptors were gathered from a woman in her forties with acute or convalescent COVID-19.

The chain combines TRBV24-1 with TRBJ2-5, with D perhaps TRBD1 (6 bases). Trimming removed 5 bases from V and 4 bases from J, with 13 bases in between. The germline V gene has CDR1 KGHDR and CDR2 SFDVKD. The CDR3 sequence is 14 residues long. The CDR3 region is CATSGRGGGETQYF. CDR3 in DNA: TGTGCCACCAGTGGGAGAGGGGGTGGAGAGACCCAGTACTTC.

CDR3 protein: CASSEPLGTLSYEQYV. The CDR3 DNA is TGTGCCAGCAGTGAACCCCTCGGGACACTCTCCTACGAGCAGTACGTC. The gene calls are TRBV6-1 and TRBJ2-7; a weak D match, TRBD1 (6 bases). Germline V gene sequence: CDR1 MNHNS, CDR2 SASEGT. V lost 2 bases, J lost 0 bases, and 14 bases lay in between. The CDR3 extends over 16 amino acids.

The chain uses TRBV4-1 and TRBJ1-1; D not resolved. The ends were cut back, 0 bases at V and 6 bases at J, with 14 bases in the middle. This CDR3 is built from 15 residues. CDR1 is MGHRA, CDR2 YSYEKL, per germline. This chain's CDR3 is CASSQEGAVRAEAFF. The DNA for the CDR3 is TGCGCCAGCAGCCAAGAGGGTGCCGTCCGGGCTGAAGCTTTCTTT.

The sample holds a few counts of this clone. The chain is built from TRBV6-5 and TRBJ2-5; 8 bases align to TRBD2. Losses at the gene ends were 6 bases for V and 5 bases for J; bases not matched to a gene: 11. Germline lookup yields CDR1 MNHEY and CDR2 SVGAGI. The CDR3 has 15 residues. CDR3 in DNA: TGTGCCAGCAGATCCGAGCGGGGGAAAAGGGAGACCCAGTACTTC. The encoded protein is CASRSERGKRETQYF.

CDR3 bases: TGCGCCAGCAGCCAAAAATCCCTCCTCAACACTGAAGCTTTCTTT. Its protein product is CASSQKSLLNTEAFF. The chain links TRBV4-1 to TRBJ1-1; D gene unclear. The CDR3 totals 15 residues. Trimming shortened V by 2 bases and J by 2 bases, and 12 bases separated the two germline ends. Germline-derived CDR1 and CDR2 are MGHRA and YSYEKL.

The CDR3 coding sequence is TGTGCCAGCAGCTTTCGGGGGGATCAAGAGACCCAGTACTTC. This encodes CASSFRGDQETQYF. The chain couples TRBV11-3 to TRBJ2-5; TRBD2 matches 7 bases. Germline trimming cut 3 bases from V and 2 bases from J; bases unmatched to any gene: 3. This CDR3 is 14 amino acids long. Germline V gives CDR1 SGHNT, CDR2 YENEEA.

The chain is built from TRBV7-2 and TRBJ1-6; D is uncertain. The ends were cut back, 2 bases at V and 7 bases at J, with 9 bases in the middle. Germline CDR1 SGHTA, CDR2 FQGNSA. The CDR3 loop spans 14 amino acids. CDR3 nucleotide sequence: TGTGCCAGCAGCTTAATTACGGTCAATTCACCCCTCCACTTT. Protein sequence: CASSLITVNSPLHF.

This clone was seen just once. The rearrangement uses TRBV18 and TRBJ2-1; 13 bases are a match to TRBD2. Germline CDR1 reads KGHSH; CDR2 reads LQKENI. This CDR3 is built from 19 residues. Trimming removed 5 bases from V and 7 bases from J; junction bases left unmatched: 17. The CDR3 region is CASSSRLAGGPGEGNEQFF. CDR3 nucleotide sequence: TGTGCCAGCTCATCAAGACTAGCGGGGGGCCCTGGCGAGGGGAATGAGCAGTTCTTC.

In DNA, the CDR3 is TGCGCCAGCAGCTTGGAAGGACAGGGAGGTACTGAAGCTTTCTTT. Its translation is CASSLEGQGGTEAFF. The V call is TRBV5-1, the J call TRBJ1-1; 8 bases map to TRBD1. The length of the CDR3 is 15 residues. The V and J ends lost 0 bases and 5 bases, in that order; junction bases with no gene match: 6. Germline loops: CDR1 SGHRS, CDR2 YFSETQ.

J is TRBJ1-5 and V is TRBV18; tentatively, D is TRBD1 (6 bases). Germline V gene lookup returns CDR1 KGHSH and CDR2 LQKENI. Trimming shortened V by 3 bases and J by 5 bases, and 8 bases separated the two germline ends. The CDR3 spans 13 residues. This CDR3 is CASSPDRHQPQHF. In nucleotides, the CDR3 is TGTGCCAGCTCACCTGACAGGCATCAGCCCCAGCATTTT.

The CDR3 loop is CASSPGEPQHF. The CDR3 region has the DNA TGTGCCAGCAGCCCCGGTGAGCCCCAGCATTTT. V and J are TRBV2 and TRBJ1-5; D uncertain. The CDR3 loop spans 11 amino acids. Germline values: CDR1 SNHLY, CDR2 FYNNEI. Trimming shortened V by 6 bases and J by 8 bases, and 8 bases separated the two germline ends.

The CDR3 here is CAISDSPSGGLNYGYTF. The CDR3 bases are TGTGCCATCAGTGACTCCCCGTCGGGGGGATTAAACTATGGCTACACCTTC. The gene calls are TRBV10-3 and TRBJ1-2; D possibly corresponds to TRBD1 (5 bases). CDR1 is ENHRY and CDR2 is SYGVKD in the germline V gene. V lost 3 bases and J lost 2, with 19 bases in between. The CDR3 is 17 amino acids.

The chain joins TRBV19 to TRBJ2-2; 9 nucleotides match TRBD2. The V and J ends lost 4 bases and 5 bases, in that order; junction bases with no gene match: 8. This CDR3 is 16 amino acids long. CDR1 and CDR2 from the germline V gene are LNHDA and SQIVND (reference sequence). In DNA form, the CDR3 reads TGTGCCAGTAGTACTAGCGGGGTAATAAGGACCGGGGAGCTGTTTTTT. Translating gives CASSTSGVIRTGELFF.

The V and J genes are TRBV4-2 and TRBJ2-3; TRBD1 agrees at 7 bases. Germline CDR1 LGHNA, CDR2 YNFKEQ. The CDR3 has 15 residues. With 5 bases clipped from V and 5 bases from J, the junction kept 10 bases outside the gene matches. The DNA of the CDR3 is TGTGCCAGCAGCATCTCTGAGGGGGCAAAAGATACGCAGTATTTT. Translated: CASSISEGAKDTQYF.

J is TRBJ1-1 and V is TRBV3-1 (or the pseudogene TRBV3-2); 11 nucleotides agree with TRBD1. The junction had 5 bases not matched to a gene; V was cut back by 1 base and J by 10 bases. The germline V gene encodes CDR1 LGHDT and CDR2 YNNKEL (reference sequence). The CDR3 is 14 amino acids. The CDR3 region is CASSQAGQGAGAFF. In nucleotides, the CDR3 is TGTGCCAGCAGCCAAGCAGGACAGGGGGCAGGAGCTTTCTTT.

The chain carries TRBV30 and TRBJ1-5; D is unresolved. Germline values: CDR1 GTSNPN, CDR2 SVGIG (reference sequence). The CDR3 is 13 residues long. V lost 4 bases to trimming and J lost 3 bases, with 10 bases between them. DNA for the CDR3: TGTGCCTGGACGCGAGGGTACAATCAGCCCCAGCATTTT. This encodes CAWTRGYNQPQHF.

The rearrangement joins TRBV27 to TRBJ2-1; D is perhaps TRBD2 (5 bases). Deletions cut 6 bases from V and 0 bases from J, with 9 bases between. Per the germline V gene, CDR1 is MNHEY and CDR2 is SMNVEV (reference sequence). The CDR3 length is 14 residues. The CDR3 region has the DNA TGTGCCAGCAGGTTAGGGAGCTCCTACAATGAGCAGTTCTTC. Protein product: CASRLGSSYNEQFF.

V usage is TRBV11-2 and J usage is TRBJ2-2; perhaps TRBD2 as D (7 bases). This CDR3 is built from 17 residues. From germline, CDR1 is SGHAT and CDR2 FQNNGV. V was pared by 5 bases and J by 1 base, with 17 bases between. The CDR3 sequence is CASSASWGGENTGELFF. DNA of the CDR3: TGTGCCAGCAGCGCTAGCTGGGGGGGCGAGAACACCGGGGAGCTGTTTTTT. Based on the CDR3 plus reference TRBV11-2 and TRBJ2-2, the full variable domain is EAGVAQSPRYKIIEKRQSVAFWCNPISGHATLYWYQQILGQGPKLLIQFQNNGVVDDSQLPKDRFSAERLKGVDSTLKIQPAKLEDSAVYLCASSASWGGENTGELFFGEGSRLTVL.

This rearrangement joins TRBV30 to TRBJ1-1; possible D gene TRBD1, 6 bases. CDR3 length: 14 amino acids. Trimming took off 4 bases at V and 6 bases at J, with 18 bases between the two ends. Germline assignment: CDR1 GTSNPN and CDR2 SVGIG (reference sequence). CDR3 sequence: CAWNRAGVTSEAFF. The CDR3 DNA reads TGTGCCTGGAATCGTGCAGGGGTCACCTCTGAAGCTTTCTTT.

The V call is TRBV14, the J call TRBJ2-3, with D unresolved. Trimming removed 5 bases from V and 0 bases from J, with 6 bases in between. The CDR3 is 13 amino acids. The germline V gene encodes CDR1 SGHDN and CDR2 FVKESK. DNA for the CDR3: TGTGCCAGCAGCGCCTATAGCACAGATACGCAGTATTTT. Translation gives CASSAYSTDTQYF. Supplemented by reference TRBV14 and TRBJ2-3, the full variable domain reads EAGVTQFPSHSVIEKGQTVTLRCDPISGHDNLYWYRRVMGKEIKFLLHFVKESKQDESGMPNNRFLAERTGGTYSTLKVQPAELEDSGVYFCASSAYSTDTQYFGPGTRLTVL.

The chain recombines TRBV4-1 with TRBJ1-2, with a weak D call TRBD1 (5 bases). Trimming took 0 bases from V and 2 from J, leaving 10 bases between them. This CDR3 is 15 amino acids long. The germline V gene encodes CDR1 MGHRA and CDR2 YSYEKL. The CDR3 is CASSQDPRQNYGYTF. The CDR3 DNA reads TGCGCCAGCAGCCAAGATCCTCGACAGAACTATGGCTACACCTTC.

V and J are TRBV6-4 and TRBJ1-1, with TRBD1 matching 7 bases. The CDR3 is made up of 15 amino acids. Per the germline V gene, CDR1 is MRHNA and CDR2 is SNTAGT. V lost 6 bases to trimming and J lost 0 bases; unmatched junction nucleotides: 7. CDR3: CASSRDSQMNTEAFF. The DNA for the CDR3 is TGTGCCAGCAGCCGGGACAGCCAAATGAACACTGAAGCTTTCTTT.

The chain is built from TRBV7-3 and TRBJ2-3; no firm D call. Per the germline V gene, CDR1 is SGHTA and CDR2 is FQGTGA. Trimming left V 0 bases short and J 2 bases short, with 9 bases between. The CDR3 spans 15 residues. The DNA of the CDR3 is TGTGCCAGCAGCTTAACGGCCGGGTCCACAGATACGCAGTATTTT. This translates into CASSLTAGSTDTQYF.

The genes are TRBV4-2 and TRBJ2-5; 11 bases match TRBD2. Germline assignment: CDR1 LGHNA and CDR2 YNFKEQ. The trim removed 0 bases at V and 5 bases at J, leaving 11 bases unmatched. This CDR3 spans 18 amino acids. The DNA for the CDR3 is TGTGCCAGCAGCCAAGACCGGTCAATAGCGGGGGGGCACGAGACCCAGTACTTC. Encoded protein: CASSQDRSIAGGHETQYF.

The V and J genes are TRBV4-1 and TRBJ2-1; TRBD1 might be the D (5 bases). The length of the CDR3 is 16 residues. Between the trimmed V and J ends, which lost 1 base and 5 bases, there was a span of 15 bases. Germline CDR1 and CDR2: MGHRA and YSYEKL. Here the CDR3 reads CASSQGWGEENNEQFF. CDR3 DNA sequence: TGCGCCAGCAGCCAAGGGTGGGGCGAGGAGAACAATGAGCAGTTCTTC.

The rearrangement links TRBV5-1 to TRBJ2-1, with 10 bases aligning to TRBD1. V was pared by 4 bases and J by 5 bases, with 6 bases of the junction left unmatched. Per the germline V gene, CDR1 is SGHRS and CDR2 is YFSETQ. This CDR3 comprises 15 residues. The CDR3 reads CASSPGQGIDNEQFF. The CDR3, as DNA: TGCGCCAGCAGCCCGGGACAGGGGATCGACAATGAGCAGTTCTTC.

The CDR3 bases are TGTGCCAGTAGCCCCTCAATGGGACAGGGGATAAAGCCCCAGCATTTT. Translating it yields CASSPSMGQGIKPQHF. J is TRBJ1-5 and V is TRBV19; 10 bases are shared with TRBD1. Trimming removed 6 bases from V and 8 bases from J; junction bases left unmatched: 13. Germline lookup yields CDR1 LNHDA and CDR2 SQIVND (reference sequence). There are 16 residues in the CDR3.

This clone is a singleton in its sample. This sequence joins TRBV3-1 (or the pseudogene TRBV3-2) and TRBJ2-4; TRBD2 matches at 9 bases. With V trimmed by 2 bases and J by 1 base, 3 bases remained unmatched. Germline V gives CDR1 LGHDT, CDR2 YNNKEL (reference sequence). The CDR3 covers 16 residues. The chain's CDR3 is CASSQRGGVAKNIQYF. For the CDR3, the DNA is TGTGCCAGCAGCCAACGCGGGGGGGTTGCCAAAAACATTCAGTACTTC.

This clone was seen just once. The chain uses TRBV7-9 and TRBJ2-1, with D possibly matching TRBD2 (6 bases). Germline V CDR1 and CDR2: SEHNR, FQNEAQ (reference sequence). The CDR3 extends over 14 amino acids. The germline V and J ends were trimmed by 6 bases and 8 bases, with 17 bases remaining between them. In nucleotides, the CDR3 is TGTGCCAGCAGTTCCCCCCCAGCGGGCGATGAGCAGTTCTTC. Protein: CASSSPPAGDEQFF.

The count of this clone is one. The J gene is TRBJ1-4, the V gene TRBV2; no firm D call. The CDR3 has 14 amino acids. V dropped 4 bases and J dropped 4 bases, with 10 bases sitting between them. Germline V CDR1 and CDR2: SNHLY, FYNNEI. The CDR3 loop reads CASSGRGGNEKLFF. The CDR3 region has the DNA TGTGCCAGCAGTGGGCGGGGAGGTAATGAAAAACTGTTTTTT.